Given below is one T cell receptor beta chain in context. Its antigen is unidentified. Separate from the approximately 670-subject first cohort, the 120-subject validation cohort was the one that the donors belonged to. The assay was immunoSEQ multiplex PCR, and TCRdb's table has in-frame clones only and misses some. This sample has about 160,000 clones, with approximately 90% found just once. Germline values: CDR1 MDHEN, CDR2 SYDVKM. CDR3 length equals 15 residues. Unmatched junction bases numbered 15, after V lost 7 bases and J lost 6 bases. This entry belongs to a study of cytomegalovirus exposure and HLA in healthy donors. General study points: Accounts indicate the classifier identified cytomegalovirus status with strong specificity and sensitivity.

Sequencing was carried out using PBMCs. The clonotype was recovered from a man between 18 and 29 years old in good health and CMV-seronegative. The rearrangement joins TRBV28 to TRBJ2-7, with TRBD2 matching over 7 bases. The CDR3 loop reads CASIPRDYAPTEQYF. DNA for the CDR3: TGTGCCAGCATACCCCGGGACTATGCTCCTACCGAGCAGTACTTC.